Presented here are 5 T cell receptor beta chains from one specimen sequenced in a study of shared clonotypes between healthy human individuals. Produced via immunoSEQ multiplex PCR; TCRdb's table is partial and in-frame only. Among fewer than 2.5 million clones listed, 93% were seen once. Source material: naive CD4+ T cells from PBMCs. Subset: CD45RA+ positively selected. The receptors here all came from a man aged 18-30 years in good health. Some clones in this sample may be carry-over from other donors' samples.

This clone has only one observation. V gene TRBV6-1 combines with J gene TRBJ2-1; D is unclear. CDR3 length: 11 residues. V lost 2 bases and J 8 bases, leaving 4 bases between the germline ends. Germline CDR1 reads MNHNS; CDR2 reads SASEGT. The CDR3 is CASSEIYEQFF. Here the CDR3 DNA reads TGTGCCAGCAGTGAAATCTATGAGCAGTTCTTC.

Concerning this clone: The sample holds other DNA sequences that translate to the same CDR3. The rearrangement joins TRBV5-1 to TRBJ2-1, with no clear D. Trimming removed 0 bases at V and 6 bases at J, with 10 bases between. This CDR3 comprises 14 residues. Germline V gene sequence: CDR1 SGHRS, CDR2 YFSETQ. CDR3 region: CASSLASVSNEQFF. The DNA for the CDR3 is TGCGCCAGCAGCTTGGCCTCAGTTTCCAATGAGCAGTTCTTC.

V gene TRBV9 combines with J gene TRBJ2-7, with TRBD1 matching over 9 bases. The CDR3 runs 15 residues. With V trimmed by 3 bases and J by 4 bases, 8 bases remained unmatched. CDR1 is SGDLS, CDR2 YYNGEE, per germline. The CDR3 sequence is CASSDSTGGAYEQYF. The DNA of the CDR3 is TGTGCCAGCAGCGATTCGACAGGGGGTGCTTACGAGCAGTACTTC.

CDR3 nucleotides: TGTGCCAGCAGCCAGGGGACGGACCAAGAGACCCAGTACTTC. Translation: CASSQGTDQETQYF. The V and J genes are TRBV7-3 and TRBJ2-5; D possibly corresponds to TRBD1 (6 bases). CDR1 and CDR2 (germline): SGHTA, FQGTGA. The V gene lost 5 bases and the J gene lost 0 bases, with 10 bases spanning the gap. The CDR3 has 14 amino acids.

The rearrangement uses TRBV6-5 and TRBJ2-7; the D is unclear. Per germline, CDR1 MNHEY and CDR2 SVGAGI. CDR3 length: 13 residues. Trimming removed 8 bases from V and 0 bases from J, with 11 bases in between. As DNA, the CDR3 is TGTGCCAGCCCCCCCCAGTTCTCCTACGAGCAGTACTTC. Protein product: CASPPQFSYEQYF.